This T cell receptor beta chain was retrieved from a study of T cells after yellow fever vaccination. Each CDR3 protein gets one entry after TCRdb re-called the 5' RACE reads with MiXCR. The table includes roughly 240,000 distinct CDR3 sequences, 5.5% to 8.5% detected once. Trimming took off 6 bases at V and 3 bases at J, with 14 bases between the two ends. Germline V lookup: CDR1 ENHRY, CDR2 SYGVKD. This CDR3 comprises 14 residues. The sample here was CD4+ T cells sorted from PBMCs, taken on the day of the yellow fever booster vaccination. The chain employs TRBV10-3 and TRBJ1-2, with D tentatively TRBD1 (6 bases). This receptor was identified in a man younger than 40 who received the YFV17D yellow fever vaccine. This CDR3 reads CAISDMGGHYGYTF. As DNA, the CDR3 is TGTGCCATCAGCGACATGGGGGGCCACTATGGCTACACCTTC.